This T cell receptor (beta chain) comes out of a study of blood T cell repertoires in COVID-19. The CDR3 sequence is 13 residues long. Germline V gives CDR1 MGHDK, CDR2 SYGVNS. The V end lost 4 bases, the J end lost 8 bases, and 12 bases lay between the germline ends. Some clones are missing from TCRdb's copy, which holds only in-frame ones; the method was immunoSEQ multiplex PCR. The sample records some 180,000 clones, over 75% being singletons. The TCR comes from an elderly woman with active or convalescent COVID-19. The sequencing input was peripheral blood. The rearrangement links TRBV25-1 to TRBJ2-1, with a tentative D call TRBD1 (6 bases). As DNA, the CDR3 is TGTGCCAGCAGTGGACAGGTAACGCATGAGCAGTTCTTC. Translated: CASSGQVTHEQFF.